Included here is one TCR beta chain sequence, with context. Its antigen remains unidentified. Distinct nucleotide sequences in the sample also encode this CDR3. This sample was included in a study of shared clonotypes between healthy human individuals. The assay was immunoSEQ multiplex PCR, and TCRdb's table has in-frame clones only and misses some. The top ten hold 0.35% to 0.45% of the sample, which has a few million clones, 93% seen once. The study, taken as a whole, reports: Clonotype sharing across donors was expected to vary with sequencing depth. The donor pool, a small one, limited the genetic and exposure-history diversity represented.

Input material: naive CD4+ T cells from PBMCs. Described subset: CD45RA+ positively selected. The TCR comes from a man aged 18-30 years in good health. Some clones in this sample may be carry-over from other donors' samples.

Here the CDR3 DNA reads TGTGCCAGCAGCTTAGACAGGGGGACCGGGGAGCTGTTTTTT. This sequence encodes CASSLDRGTGELFF. This chain joins TRBV7-2 and TRBJ2-2; 8 bases match TRBD1. The junction had 0 bases not matched to a gene; V was cut back by 1 base and J by 5 bases. Per the germline V gene, CDR1 is SGHTA and CDR2 is FQGNSA. This CDR3 spans 14 amino acids. The full variable domain, its missing parts supplied by reference TRBV7-2 and TRBJ2-2, is GAGVSQSPSNKVTEKGKDVELRCDPISGHTALYWYRQSLGQGLEFLIYFQGNSAPDKSGLPSDRFSAERTGGSVSTLTIQRTQQEDSAVYLCASSLDRGTGELFFGEGSRLTVL.